This note documents a single TCR beta chain sequence. The unexposed donors gave CD4+ T cells in about 2010-2019, prior to COVID-19. The entry originates in a study of CD4 T cells in relation to SARS-CoV-2 and coronaviruses. Germline lookup yields CDR1 MDHEN and CDR2 SYDVKM. The CDR3 is made up of 14 amino acids. Trimming stripped 3 bases from V and 5 bases from J, with 13 bases between. Generated by immunoSEQ multiplex PCR, the TCRdb table keeps only in-frame clones and is missing some. The sample consists of 55,000 to 75,000 clones, about 89% of them appearing once. Input material: memory CD4+ T cells from PBMCs. J is TRBJ2-5 and V is TRBV28, with D perhaps TRBD2 (5 bases). This TCR was sampled from a human donor in good health. The chain's CDR3 is CASSLISGVETQYF. The DNA of the CDR3 is TGTGCCAGCAGTTTGATAAGCGGAGTGGAGACCCAGTACTTC.